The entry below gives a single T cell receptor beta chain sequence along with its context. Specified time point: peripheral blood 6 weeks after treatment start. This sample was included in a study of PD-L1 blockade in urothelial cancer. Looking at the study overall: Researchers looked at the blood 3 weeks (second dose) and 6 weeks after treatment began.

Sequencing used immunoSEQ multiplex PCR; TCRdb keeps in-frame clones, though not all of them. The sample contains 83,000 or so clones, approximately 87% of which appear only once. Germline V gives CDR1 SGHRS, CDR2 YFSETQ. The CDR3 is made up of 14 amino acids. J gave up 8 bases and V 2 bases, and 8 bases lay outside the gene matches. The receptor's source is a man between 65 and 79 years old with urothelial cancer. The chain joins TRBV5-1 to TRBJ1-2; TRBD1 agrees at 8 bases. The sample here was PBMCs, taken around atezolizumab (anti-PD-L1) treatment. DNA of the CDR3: TGCGCCAGCAGCTTCCAGGGGGCAACCAACGGCTACACCTTC. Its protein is CASSFQGATNGYTF.